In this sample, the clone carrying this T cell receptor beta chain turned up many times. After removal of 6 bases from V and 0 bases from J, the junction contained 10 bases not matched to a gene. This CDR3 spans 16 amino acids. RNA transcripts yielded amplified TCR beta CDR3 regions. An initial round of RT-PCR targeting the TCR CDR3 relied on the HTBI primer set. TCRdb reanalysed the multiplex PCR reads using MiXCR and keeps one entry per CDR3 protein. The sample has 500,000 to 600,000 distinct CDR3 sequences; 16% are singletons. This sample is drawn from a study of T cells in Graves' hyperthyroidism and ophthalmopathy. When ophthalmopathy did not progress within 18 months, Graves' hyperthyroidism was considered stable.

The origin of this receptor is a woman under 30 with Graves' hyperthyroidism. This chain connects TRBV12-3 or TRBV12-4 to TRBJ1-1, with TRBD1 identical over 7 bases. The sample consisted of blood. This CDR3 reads CASSRIRTGMNTEAFF. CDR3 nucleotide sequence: TGTGCCAGCAGCCGCATCAGGACAGGCATGAACACTGAAGCTTTCTTT.